This TCR beta chain emerged from a study of glioma-infiltrating T cells after dendritic cell vaccination. Input was roughly 2.2 ug genomic DNA, or all available if less. The data were produced by immunoSEQ multiplex PCR, yet TCRdb's version contains in-frame clones alone and is incomplete. The table has 65,000 or so clones, about 89% seen once; the top ten hold roughly 12%. There are 15 residues in the CDR3. Germline CDR1 and CDR2: KGHSH and LQKENI. V lost 6 bases and J 1 base, leaving 13 bases between the germline ends. Time point indicated: after dendritic cell vaccination, including at tumor progression/relapse.

The TCR sequence derives from a human donor with glioblastoma. This sequence joins TRBV18 and TRBJ1-5, with D possibly TRBD1 on 5 matching bases. Sequenced material: blood, taken after dendritic cell vaccination. The CDR3 reads CASSRSGLSNQPQHF. CDR3 bases: TGTGCCAGCTCTCGGTCAGGGCTAAGCAATCAGCCCCAGCATTTT. Complete variable domain (other parts from reference TRBV18 and TRBJ1-5): NAGVMQNPRHLVRRRGQEARLRCSPMKGHSHVYWYRQLPEEGLKFMVYLQKENIIDESGMPKERFSAEFPKEGPSILRIQQVVRGDSAAYFCASSRSGLSNQPQHFGDGTRLSIL.